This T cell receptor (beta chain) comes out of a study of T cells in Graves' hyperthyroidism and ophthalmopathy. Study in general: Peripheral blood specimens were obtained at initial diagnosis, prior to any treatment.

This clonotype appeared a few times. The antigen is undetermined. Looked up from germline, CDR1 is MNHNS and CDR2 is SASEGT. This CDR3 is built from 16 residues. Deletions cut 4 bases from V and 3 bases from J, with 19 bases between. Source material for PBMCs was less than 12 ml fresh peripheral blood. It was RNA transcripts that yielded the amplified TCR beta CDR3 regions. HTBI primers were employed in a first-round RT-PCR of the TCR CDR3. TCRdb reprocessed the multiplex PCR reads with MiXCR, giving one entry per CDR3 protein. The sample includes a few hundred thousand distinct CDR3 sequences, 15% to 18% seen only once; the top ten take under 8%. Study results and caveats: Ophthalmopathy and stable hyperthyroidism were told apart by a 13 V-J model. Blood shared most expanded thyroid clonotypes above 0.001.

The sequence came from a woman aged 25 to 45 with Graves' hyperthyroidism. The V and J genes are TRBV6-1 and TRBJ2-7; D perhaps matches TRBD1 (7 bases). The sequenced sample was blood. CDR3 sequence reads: CASSVEGPGGFYEQYF. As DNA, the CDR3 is TGTGCCAGCAGTGTGGAGGGCCCAGGGGGATTCTACGAGCAGTACTTC.